This T cell receptor beta chain was found in a study of blood T cell repertoires in COVID-19. Study summary: T cells, B-cell-depleted T cells, or PBMCs supplied cDNA or gDNA.

Adults between roughly 18 and 90 years of age took part from 24 US areas. The germline V gene has CDR1 LGHNT and CDR2 FRNRAP. The V and J ends lost 3 bases and 1 base, in that order; junction bases with no gene match: 13. There are 18 residues in the CDR3. Source study methods: Estimates of nucleated cell counts were drawn from the amplification of reference gene primers. Libraries were prepared by immunoSEQ multiplex PCR; TCRdb keeps only in-frame clonotypes and omits some of them. That table gives V, J and clone size, and the DNA gave D and trimming. The data contain some 460,000 clones, around 90% of them singletons. This clone came up a few times.

This TCR was sampled from a woman in her late teens or twenties who had recovered from COVID-19. The sequencing sample was made of PBMCs or T cells enriched from blood (not recorded which). This rearrangement joins TRBV12-5 to TRBJ1-1, with 8 bases matching TRBD1. The CDR3 nucleotides are TGTGCTAGTGGTTTCCACGTCAGGGGGCCCCAAACGAACACTGAAGCTTTCTTT. Translating it yields CASGFHVRGPQTNTEAFF. The variable domain in full, with the rest retrieved from reference TRBV12-5 and TRBJ1-1, is DARVTQTPRHKVTEMGQEVTMRCQPILGHNTVFWYRQTMMQGLELLAYFRNRAPLDDSGMPKDRFSAEMPDATLATLKIQPSEPRDSAVYFCASGFHVRGPQTNTEAFFGQGTRLTVV.